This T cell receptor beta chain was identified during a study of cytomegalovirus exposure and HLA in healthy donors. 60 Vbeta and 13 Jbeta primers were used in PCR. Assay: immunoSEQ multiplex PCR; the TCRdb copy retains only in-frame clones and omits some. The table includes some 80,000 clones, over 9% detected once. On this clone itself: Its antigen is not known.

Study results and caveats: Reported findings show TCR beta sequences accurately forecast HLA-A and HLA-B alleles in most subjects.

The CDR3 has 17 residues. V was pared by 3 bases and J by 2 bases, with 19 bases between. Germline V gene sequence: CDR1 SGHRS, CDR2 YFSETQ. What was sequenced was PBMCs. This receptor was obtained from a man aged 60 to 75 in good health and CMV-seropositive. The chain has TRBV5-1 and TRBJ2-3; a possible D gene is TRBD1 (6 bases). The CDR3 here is CASSWGTGTTSTDTQYF. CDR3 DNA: TGCGCCAGCAGCTGGGGGACCGGGACAACCTCCACAGATACGCAGTATTTT.